This TCR beta chain was sequenced for a study of vaccination and CD4 T cells after COVID-19. Study overall: Overlapping spike peptides of SARS-CoV-2, HCoV-NL63, HCoV-OC43 and HCoV-229E stimulated the cells.

As to treatment: approximately 9-day PBMC culture with coronavirus spike peptide pools or control peptides (ViraFEST assay). With 4 bases removed from V and 2 bases from J, the gap between germline ends came to 12 bases. Germline assignment: CDR1 LNHDA and CDR2 SQIVND (reference sequence). The CDR3 consists of 15 residues. A note on this clonotype: The antigen is unknown.

Oncomine TCR Beta short-read sequencing was applied to DNA from cultured CD4+ T cells. TCRdb reprocessed the PCR reads via MiXCR and lists one record per CDR3 protein. Here the sample spans roughly 14,000 distinct CDR3 sequences, roughly 29% being singletons. This specimen was CD4+ T cells from blood, cultured in vitro, taken before SARS-CoV-2 vaccination. This TCR was sampled from a human donor who received a COVID-19 vaccine. The chain has TRBV19 and TRBJ2-1; D may be TRBD2 (6 bases). CDR3 in amino acids: CASSREAPTYNEQFF. CDR3 DNA: TGTGCCAGTAGTAGGGAGGCCCCTACCTACAATGAGCAGTTCTTC. Using reference TRBV19 and TRBJ2-1 for the parts outside the CDR3, the full variable domain is DGGITQSPKYLFRKEGQNVTLSCEQNLNHDAMYWYRQDPGQGLRLIYYSQIVNDFQKGDIAEGYSVSREKKESFPLTVTSAQKNPTAFYLCASSREAPTYNEQFFGPGTRLTVL.